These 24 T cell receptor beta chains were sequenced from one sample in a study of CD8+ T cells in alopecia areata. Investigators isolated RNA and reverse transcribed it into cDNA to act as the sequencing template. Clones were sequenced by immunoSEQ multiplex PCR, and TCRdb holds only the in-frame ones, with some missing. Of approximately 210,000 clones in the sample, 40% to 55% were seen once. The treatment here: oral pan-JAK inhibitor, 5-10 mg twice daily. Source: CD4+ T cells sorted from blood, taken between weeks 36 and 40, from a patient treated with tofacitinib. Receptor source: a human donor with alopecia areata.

CDR3 loop: CAWSLDRGVREKLFF. Written as DNA, the CDR3 is TGTGCCTGGAGCCTAGACAGGGGAGTTCGGGAAAAACTGTTTTTT. The gene calls are TRBV30 and TRBJ1-4; 8 nucleotides line up with TRBD1. Germline CDR1 GTSNPN, CDR2 SVGIG (reference sequence). The CDR3 loop spans 15 amino acids. The trim removed 3 bases at V and 8 bases at J, leaving 11 bases unmatched.

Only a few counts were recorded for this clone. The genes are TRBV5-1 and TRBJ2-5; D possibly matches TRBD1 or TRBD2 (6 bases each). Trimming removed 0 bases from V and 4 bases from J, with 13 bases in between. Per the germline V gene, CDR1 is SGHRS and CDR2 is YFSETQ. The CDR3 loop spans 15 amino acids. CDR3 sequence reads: CASSLVEGGGETQYF. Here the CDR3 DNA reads TGCGCCAGCAGCTTGGTTGAAGGAGGGGGAGAGACCCAGTACTTC.

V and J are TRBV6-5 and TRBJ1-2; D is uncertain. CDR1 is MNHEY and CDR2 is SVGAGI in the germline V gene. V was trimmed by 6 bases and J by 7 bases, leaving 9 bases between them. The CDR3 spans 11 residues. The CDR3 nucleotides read TGTGCCAGCAGATGGGGAAGTGGCTACACCTTC. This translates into CASRWGSGYTF.

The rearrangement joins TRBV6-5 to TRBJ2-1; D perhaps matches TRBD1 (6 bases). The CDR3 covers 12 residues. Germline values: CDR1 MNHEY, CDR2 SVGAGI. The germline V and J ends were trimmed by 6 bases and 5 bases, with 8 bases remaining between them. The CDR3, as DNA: TGTGCCAGCAGCCGGACAGACAATGAGCAGTTCTTC. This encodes CASSRTDNEQFF.

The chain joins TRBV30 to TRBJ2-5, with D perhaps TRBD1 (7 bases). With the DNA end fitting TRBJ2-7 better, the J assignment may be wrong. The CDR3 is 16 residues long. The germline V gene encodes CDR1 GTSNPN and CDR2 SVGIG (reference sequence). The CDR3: CAWRRDSPTGGLEQYF. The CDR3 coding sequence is TGTGCCTGGAGAAGGGACAGCCCCACCGGGGGTCTCGAGCAGTACTTC.

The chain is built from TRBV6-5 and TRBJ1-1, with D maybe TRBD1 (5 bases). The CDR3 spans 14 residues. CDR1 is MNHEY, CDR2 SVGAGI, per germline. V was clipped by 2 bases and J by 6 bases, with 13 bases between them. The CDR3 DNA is TGTGCCAGCAGTTACGCGGCAGGGAGGTCTGAAGCTTTCTTT. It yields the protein CASSYAAGRSEAFF.

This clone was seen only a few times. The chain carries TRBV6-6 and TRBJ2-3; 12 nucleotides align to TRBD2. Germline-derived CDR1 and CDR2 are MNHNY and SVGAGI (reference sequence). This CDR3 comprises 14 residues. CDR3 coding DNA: TGTTCGTCGACTAGCGGGAGAGGCACAGATACGCAGTATTTT. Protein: CSSTSGRGTDTQYF.

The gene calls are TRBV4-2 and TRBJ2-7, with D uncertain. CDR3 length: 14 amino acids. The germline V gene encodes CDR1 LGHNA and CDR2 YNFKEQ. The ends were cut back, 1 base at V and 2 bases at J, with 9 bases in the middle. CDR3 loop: CASSQASLTYEQYF. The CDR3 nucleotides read TGTGCCAGCAGCCAAGCATCGTTAACCTACGAGCAGTACTTC.

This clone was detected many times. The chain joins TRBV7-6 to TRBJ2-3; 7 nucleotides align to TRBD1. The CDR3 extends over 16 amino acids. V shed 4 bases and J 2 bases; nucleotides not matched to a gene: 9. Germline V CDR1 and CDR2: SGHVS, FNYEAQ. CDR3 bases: TGTGCCAGCAGCTCAGAGGGGGACAGCCTCACAGATACGCAGTATTTT. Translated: CASSSEGDSLTDTQYF.

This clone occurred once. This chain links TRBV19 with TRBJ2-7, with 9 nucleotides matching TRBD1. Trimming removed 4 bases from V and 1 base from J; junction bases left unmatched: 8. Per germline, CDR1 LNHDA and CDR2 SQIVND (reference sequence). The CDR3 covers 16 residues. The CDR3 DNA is TGTGCCAGTAGTAGAAACCGGGACAGGGTTTCCTACGAGCAGTACTTC. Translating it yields CASSRNRDRVSYEQYF.

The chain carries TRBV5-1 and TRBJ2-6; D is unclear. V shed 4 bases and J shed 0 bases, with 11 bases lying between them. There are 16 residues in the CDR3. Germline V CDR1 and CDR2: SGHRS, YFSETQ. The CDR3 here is CASSPRSNSGANVLTF. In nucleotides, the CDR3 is TGCGCCAGCAGCCCCCGGAGTAACTCTGGGGCCAACGTCCTGACTTTC.

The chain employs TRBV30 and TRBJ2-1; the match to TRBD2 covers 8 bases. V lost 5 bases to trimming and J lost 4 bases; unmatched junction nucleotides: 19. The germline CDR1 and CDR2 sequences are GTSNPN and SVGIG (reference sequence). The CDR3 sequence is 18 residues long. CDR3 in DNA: TGTGCCTGGTTGGGACGGAGGATTAGCGGGAACCTATACAATGAGCAGTTCTTC. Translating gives CAWLGRRISGNLYNEQFF.

The CDR3 sequence is CASAKEARGGNEQFF. CDR3 DNA: TGTGCCAGCGCCAAGGAAGCGCGCGGTGGCAATGAGCAGTTCTTC. The chain carries TRBV25-1 and TRBJ2-1; D ambiguous. The CDR3 sequence is 15 residues long. With 8 bases removed from V and 6 bases from J, the gap between germline ends came to 20 bases. In germline, CDR1 is MGHDK, CDR2 SYGVNS.

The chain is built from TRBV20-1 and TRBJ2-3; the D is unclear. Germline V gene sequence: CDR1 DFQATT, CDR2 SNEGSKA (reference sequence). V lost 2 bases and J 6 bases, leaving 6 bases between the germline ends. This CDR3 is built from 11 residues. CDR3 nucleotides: TGCAGTGCTAGATGGCGGGATACGCAGTATTTT. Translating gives CSARWRDTQYF.

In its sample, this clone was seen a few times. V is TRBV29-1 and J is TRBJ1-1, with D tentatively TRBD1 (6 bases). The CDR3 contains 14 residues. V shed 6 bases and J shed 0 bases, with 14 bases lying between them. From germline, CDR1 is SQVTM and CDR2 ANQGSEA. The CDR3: CSVAQDRMNTEAFF. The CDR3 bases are TGCAGCGTGGCCCAGGACAGAATGAACACTGAAGCTTTCTTT.

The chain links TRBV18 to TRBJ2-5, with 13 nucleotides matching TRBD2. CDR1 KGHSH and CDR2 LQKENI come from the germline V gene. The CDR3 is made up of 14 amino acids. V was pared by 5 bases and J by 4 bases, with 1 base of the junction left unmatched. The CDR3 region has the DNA TGTGCCAGCTCAGGACTAGCGGGAGCAGAGACCCAGTACTTC. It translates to CASSGLAGAETQYF.

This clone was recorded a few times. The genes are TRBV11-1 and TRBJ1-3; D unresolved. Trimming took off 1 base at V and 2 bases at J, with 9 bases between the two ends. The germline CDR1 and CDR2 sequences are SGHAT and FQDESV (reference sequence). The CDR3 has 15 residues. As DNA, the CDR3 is TGTGCCAGCAGCTTAGAGGCGTCAACTGGAAACACCATATATTTT. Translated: CASSLEASTGNTIYF.

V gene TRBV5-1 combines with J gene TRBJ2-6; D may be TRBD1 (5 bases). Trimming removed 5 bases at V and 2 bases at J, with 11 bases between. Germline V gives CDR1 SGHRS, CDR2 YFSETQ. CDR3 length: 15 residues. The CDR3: CASSPDIPGANVLTF. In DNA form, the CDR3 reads TGCGCCAGCAGTCCGGACATTCCTGGGGCCAACGTCCTGACTTTC.

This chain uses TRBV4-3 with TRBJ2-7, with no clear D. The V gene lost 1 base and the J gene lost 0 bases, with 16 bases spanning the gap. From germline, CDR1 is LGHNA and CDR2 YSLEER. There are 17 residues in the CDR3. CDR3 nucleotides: TGCGCCAGCAGCCAAGCCCATTCTCGGGTAACCTCCTACGAGCAGTACTTC. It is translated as CASSQAHSRVTSYEQYF.

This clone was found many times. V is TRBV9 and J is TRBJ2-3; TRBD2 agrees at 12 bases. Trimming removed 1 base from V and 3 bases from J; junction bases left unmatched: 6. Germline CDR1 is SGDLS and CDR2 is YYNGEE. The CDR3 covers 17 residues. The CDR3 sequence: CASSVSSGRAGTDTQYF. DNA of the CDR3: TGTGCCAGCAGCGTATCTAGCGGGAGGGCGGGGACAGATACGCAGTATTTT.

CDR3 sequence reads: CAWNPAGKNQPQHF. DNA of the CDR3: TGTGCCTGGAACCCCGCAGGGAAGAACCAGCCCCAGCATTTT. The V and J genes are TRBV30 and TRBJ1-5, with D perhaps matching TRBD1 (5 bases). V shed 4 bases and J shed 7 bases, with 17 bases lying between them. The germline V gene encodes CDR1 GTSNPN and CDR2 SVGIG (reference sequence). This CDR3 is built from 14 residues.

CDR3 protein: CASSDTGGQPQHF. The CDR3, as DNA: TGTGCCAGCAGCGATACGGGAGGTCAGCCCCAGCATTTT. The V call is TRBV6-1, the J call TRBJ1-5, with D unresolved. Looked up from germline, CDR1 is MNHNS and CDR2 is SASEGT. The CDR3 sequence is 13 residues long. Trimming pared 6 bases from V and 6 bases from J, leaving 12 bases between.

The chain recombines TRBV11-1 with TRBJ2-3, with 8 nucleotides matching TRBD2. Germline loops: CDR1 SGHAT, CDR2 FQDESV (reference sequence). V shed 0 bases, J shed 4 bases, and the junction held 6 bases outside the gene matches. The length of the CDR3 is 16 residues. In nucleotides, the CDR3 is TGTGCCAGCAGCTTAGCGCTAAGGCGGGAGGCAGATACGCAGTATTTT. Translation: CASSLALRREADTQYF.

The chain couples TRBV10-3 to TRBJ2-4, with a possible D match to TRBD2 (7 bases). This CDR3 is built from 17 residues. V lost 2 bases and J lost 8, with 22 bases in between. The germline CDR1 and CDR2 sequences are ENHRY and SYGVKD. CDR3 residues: CAISEPLGAGASYIQYF. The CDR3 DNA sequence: TGTGCCATCAGTGAGCCCCTGGGGGCGGGAGCATCGTACATTCAGTACTTC.